This TCR beta chain was observed in a study of CD8+ T cells in alopecia areata. Whole-study context: The drug, tofacitinib, lasted 6 to 18 months, followed by 6 months off drug.

The study, taken as a whole, reports: Elevated clonality characterized lesional scalp relative to normal scalp, particularly in alopecia totalis/universalis.

RNA extraction and reverse transcription yielded cDNA as sequencing template. Clones were read by immunoSEQ multiplex PCR, and TCRdb kept only the in-frame ones, dropping some. The table shows roughly 75,000 clones, with roughly three fifths occurring only once. Lesional scalp tissue (obtained by punch biopsy) and peripheral blood were collected from alopecia areata patients. Many counts were recorded for this clone. Its specificity is not known. The CDR3 is 14 residues long. The V gene lost 10 bases and the J gene lost 2 bases, with 18 bases spanning the gap. From germline, CDR1 is MDHEN and CDR2 SYDVKM.

The chain joins TRBV28 to TRBJ2-7, with D perhaps matching TRBD2 (5 bases). The sequenced sample was CD8+ T cells sorted from blood, obtained at week 0. The sequence was collected from a human donor with alopecia areata. The CDR3 here is CATESLASAYEQYF. The CDR3 DNA sequence: TGTGCCACCGAGTCCCTAGCCTCCGCCTACGAGCAGTACTTC.